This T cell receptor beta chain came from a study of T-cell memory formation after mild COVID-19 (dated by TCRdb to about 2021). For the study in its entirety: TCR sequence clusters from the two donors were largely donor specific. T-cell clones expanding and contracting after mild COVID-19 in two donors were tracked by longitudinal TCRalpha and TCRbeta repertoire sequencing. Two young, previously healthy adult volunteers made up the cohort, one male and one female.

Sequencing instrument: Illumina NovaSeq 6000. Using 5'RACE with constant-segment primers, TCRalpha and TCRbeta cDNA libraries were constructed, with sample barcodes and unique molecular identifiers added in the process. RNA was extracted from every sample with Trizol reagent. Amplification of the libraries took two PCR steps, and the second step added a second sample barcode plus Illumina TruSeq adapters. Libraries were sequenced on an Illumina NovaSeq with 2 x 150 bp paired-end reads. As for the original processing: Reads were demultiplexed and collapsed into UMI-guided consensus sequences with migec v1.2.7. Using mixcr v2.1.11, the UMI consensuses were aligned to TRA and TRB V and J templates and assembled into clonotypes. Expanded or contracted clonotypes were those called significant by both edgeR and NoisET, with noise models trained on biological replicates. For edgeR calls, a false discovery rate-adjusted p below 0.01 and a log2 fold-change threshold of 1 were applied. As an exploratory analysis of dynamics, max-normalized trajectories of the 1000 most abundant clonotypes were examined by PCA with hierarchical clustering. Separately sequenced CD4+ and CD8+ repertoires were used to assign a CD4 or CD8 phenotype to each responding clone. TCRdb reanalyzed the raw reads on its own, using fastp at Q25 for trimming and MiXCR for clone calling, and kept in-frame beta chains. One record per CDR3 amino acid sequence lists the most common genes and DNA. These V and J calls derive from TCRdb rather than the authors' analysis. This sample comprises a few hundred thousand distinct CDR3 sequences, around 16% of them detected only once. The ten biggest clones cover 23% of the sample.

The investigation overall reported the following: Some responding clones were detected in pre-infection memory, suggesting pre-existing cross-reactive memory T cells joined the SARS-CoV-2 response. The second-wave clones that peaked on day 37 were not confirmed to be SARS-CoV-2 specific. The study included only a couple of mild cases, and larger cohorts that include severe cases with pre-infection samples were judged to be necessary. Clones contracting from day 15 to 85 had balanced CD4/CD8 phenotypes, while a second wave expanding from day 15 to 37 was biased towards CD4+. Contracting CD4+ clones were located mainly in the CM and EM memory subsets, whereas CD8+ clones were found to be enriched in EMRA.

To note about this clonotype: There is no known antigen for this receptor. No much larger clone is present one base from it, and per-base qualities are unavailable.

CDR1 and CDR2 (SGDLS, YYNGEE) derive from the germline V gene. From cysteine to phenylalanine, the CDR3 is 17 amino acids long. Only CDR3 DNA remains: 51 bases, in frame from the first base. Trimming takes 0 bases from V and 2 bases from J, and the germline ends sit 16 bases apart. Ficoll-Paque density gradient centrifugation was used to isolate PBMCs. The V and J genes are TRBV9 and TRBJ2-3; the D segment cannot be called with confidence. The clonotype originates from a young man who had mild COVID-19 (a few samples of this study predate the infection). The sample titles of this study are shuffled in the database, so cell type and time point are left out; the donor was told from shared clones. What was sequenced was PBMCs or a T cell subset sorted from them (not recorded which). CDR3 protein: CASSVDWLPGYTDTQYF. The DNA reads TGTGCCAGCAGCGTAGACTGGCTACCTGGTTACACAGATACGCAGTATTTT.